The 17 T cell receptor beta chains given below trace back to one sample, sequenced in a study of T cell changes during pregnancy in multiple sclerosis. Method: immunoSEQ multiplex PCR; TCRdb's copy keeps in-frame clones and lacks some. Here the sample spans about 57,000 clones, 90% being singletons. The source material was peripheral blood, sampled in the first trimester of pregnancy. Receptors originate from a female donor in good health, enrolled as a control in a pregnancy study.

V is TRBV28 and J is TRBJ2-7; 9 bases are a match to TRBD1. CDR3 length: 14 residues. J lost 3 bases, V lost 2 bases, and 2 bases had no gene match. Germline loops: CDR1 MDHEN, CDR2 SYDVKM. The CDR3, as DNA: TGTGCCAGCAGTTTAATGGACAGGGGCTACGAGCAGTACTTC. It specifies CASSLMDRGYEQYF.

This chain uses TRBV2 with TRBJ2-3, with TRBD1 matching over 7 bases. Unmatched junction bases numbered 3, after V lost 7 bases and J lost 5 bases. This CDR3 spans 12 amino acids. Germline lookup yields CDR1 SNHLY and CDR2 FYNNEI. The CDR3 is CASTTGVDTQYF. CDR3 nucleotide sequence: TGTGCCAGCACCACAGGGGTAGATACGCAGTATTTT.

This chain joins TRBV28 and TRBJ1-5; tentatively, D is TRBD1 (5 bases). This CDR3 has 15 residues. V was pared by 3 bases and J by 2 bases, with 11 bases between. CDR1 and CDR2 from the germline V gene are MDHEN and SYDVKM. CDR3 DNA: TGTGCCAGCAGTTTCTGGGGGGAACGCAATCAGCCCCAGCATTTT. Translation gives CASSFWGERNQPQHF.

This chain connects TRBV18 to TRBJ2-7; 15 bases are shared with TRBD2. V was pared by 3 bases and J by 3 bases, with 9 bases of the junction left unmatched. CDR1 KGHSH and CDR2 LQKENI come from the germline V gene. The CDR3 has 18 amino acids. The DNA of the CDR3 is TGTGCCAGCTCACCGATCTCGGGACTAGCGGGAGGAGGCTACGAGCAGTACTTC. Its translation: CASSPISGLAGGGYEQYF.

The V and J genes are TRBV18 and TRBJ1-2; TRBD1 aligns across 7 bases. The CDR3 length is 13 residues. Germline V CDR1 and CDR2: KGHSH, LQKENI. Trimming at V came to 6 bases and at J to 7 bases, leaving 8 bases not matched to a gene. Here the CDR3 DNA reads TGTGCCAGCTCCGAGACAGGGAATGGTGGCTACACCTTC. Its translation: CASSETGNGGYTF.

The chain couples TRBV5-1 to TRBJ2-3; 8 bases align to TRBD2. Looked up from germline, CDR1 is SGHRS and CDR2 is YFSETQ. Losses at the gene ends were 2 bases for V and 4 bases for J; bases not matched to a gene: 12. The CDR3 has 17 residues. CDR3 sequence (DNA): TGCGCCAGCAGCTTCGCGGGAGGCCTTTATGGTTCAGATACGCAGTATTTT. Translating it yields CASSFAGGLYGSDTQYF.

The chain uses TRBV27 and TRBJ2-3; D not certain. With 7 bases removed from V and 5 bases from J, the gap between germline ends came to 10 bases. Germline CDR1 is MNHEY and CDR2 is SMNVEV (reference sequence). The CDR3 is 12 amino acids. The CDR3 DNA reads TGTGCCAGCACCCGGGTAGGAGATACGCAGTATTTT. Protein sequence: CASTRVGDTQYF.

DNA for the CDR3: TGTGCCAGCAGTTACTCGGGGCTAGCGGGCTCGGATGAGCAGTTCTTC. Protein: CASSYSGLAGSDEQFF. J is TRBJ2-1 and V is TRBV6-5; 8 nucleotides align to TRBD2. The germline CDR1 and CDR2 sequences are MNHEY and SVGAGI. CDR3 length equals 16 residues. V lost 0 bases, J lost 8 bases, and 9 bases stayed unmatched.

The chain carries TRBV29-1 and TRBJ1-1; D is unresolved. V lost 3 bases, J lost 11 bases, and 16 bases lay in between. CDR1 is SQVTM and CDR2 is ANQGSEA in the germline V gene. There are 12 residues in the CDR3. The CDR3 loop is CSVDSRSGEAFF. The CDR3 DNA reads TGCAGCGTTGATAGCAGATCCGGGGAGGCTTTCTTT. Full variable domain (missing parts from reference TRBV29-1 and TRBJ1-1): SAVISQKPSRDICQRGTSLTIQCQVDSQVTMMFWYRQQPGQSLTLIATANQGSEATYESGFVIDKFPISRPNLTFSTLTVSNMSPEDSSIYLCSVDSRSGEAFFGQGTRLTVV.

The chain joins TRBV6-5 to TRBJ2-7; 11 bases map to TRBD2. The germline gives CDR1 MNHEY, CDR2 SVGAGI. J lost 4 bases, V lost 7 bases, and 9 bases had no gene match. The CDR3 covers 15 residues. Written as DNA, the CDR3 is TGTGCCAGCAAAACCACTAGCGGGAGAGGGTACGAGCAGTACTTC. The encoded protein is CASKTTSGRGYEQYF.

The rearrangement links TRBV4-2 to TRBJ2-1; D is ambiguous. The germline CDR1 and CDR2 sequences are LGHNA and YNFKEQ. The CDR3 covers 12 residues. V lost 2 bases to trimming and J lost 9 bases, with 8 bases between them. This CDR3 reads CASSQPSSEQFF. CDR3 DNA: TGTGCCAGCAGCCAACCTAGTTCTGAGCAGTTCTTC.

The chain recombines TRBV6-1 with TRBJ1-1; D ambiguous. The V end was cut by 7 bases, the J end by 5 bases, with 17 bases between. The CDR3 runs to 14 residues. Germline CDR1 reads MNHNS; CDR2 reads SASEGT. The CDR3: CASKLVGVGTEAFF. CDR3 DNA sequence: TGTGCCAGCAAACTGGTGGGAGTTGGTACTGAAGCTTTCTTT.

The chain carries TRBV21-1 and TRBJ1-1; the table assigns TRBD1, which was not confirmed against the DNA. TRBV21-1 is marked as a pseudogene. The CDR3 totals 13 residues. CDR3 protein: CASRRQGDTEAFF. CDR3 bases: TGTGCCAGCAGGCGACAGGGGGACACTGAAGCTTTCTTT.

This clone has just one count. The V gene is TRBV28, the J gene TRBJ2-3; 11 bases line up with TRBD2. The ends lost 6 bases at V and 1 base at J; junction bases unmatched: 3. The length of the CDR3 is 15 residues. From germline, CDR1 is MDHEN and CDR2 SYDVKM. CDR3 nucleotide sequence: TGTGCCAGCAGGCAGGGACTAGCGGGCACAGATACGCAGTATTTT. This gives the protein CASRQGLAGTDTQYF.

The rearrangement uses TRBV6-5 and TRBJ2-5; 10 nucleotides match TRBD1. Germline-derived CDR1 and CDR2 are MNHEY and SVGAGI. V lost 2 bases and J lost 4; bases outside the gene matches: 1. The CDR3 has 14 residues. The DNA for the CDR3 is TGTGCCAGCAGTTACGGGGACAGGGGAGAGACCCAGTACTTC. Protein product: CASSYGDRGETQYF.

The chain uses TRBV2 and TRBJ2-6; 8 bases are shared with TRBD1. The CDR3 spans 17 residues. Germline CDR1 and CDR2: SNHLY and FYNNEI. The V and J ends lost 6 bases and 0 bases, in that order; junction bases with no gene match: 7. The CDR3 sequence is CASSRTGSPSGANVLTF. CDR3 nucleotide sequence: TGTGCCAGCAGCAGGACAGGGTCCCCCTCTGGGGCCAACGTCCTGACTTTC.

The CDR3 sequence: CAISESGGVGMNTEAFF. Written as DNA, the CDR3 is TGTGCCATCAGTGAGTCCGGGGGAGTAGGGATGAACACTGAAGCTTTCTTT. The rearrangement links TRBV10-3 to TRBJ1-1, with D possibly TRBD1 on 5 matching bases. V was shortened by 0 bases and J by 0 bases, with 14 bases between the two germline ends. The CDR3 runs to 17 residues. The V gene's germline CDR1 is ENHRY and CDR2 SYGVKD.